This T cell receptor (beta chain) came from a study of molecular identifiers for immune sequencing clone quantification (dated by TCRdb to about 2018). Study-wide context: In a replicate experiment, RNA from roughly 20,000 or 100,000 naive CD8 T cells was split into five aliquots, four of which were sequenced. CD8 T cells were used in a methods study to benchmark molecular-identifier clustering-based TCR repertoire sequencing (MIDCIRS) and TCR RNA copy counting. What the authors observed across the whole study: Highly expanded clone sizes could be underestimated because identical TCR molecules may share a barcode. When barcode sub-clustering was omitted, TCR diversity was inflated by chimeric consensus sequences, with chimeras reaching as high as 47%. The naive libraries included spiked-in Jurkat TCR RNA (about nine copies' worth), and this Jurkat TCR RNA is not part of the donor repertoire. A single cell's worth of spiked-in Jurkat TCR RNA was reported detectable even among around 970,000 naive CD8 T cells. Modeling estimated about three recovered TCR RNA copies per cell, compared with approximately 10 by digital PCR, which implies roughly 30% capture efficiency. In CMV-specific effector cells, clones with more than 20 RNA copies contained over 99% of molecules, whereas in naive cells such clones contained under 1% of molecules.

Library construction relied on PCR. The sequencing machine was an Illumina HiSeq 4000. Bulk TCR libraries were prepared as previously described, using TCR primers listed in Table S5. Total RNA was purified with the Qiagen AllPrep DNA/RNA kit. Before any analysis, reads coming from multiple sequencing runs of the same library were combined into one pool. The study's own analysis went as follows. Only reads with exact TCR constant sequence were kept, trimmed to 150 nt, and grouped by their 12-nt molecular barcodes. Reads within each barcode group were sub-clustered using a 15% Levenshtein threshold, and quality-weighted consensus sequences were constructed for each RNA molecule. Non-functional sequences were filtered out, along with any lower-count sequence sitting one edit away from another sequence. On the basis of fitting two negative binomial distributions, barcode sub-clusters with fewer than 20% of the maximum read count were discarded. Using fastp at Q25 and MiXCR, TCRdb reprocessed the public reads and kept productive beta chains. Entries that share a CDR3 protein sequence are merged under the most common genes and DNA. Here the V and J calls rest on TCRdb's processing, not on the authors' analysis. The sample table holds hundreds of thousands of distinct CDR3 sequences, of which just under 20% were seen once. The top ten clonotypes cover 0.85% of the sample.

The sample holds one count of this clonotype. What antigen it recognizes has not been identified. Given a much more abundant clone one base away, this may be a read error. Libraries of naive CD8 T cells were built from around 20,000 to 1,000,000 sorted cells, with 10%, 30% or 50% of the purified RNA used. Naive CD8 T cells were FACS-sorted as CD8+CD4-CCR7+CD45RA+ on a BD FACSAria II into RLT Plus buffer. Detection sensitivity was tested by spiking Jurkat RNA equal to roughly nine TCR copies' worth into samples containing 20,000-1,000,000 naive CD8 T cells. CD8 T cells were enriched using RosetteSep CD8+ T Cell Enrichment Cocktail and Ficoll-Paque, and the enriched cells then underwent ACK red cell lysis. From cysteine to phenylalanine, the CDR3 is 15 amino acids long. CDR3 DNA only is kept here, 45 bases in frame from base 1.

Rearrangement joined TRBV12-3 or TRBV12-4 to TRBJ2-5, and possibly TRBD1, on 6 matching bases. The sample was naive CD8+ T cells from blood, with Jurkat cell RNA spiked in. Explained via the paper, the cell subset or site label denotes: FACS-sorted CD8+CD4-CCR7+CD45RA+ naive T cells. This receptor was obtained from a human donor in good health. Some libraries in this study had Jurkat cell RNA spiked in. The CDR3 is CASSPYRDRQEAQYF. The sequence in DNA is TGTGCCAGCAGTCCCTACAGGGACCGGCAAGAGGCCCAGTACTTC.